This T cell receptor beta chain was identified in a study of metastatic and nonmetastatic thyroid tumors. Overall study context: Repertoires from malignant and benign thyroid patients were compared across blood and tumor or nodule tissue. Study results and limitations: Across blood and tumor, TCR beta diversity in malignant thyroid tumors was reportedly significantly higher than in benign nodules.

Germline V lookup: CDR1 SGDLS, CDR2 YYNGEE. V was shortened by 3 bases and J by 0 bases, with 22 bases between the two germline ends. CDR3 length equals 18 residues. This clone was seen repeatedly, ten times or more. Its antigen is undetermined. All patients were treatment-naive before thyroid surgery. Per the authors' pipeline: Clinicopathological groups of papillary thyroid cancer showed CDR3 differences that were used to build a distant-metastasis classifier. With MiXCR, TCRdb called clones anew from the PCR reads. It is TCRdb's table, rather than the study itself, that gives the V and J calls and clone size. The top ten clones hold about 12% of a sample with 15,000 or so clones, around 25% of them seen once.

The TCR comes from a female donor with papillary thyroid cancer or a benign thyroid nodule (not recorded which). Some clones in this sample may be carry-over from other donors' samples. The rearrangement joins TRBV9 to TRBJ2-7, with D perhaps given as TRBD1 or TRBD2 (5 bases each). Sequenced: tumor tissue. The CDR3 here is CASSAGARGFSPSYEQYF. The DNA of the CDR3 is TGTGCCAGCAGCGCCGGGGCGAGGGGTTTTAGTCCCTCCTACGAGCAGTACTTC.